The rows below give T cell receptor beta chains drawn from one sample of a study of technical replicates of blood from a few donors. Profiling relied on immunoSEQ multiplex PCR, and the TCRdb table lists in-frame clones only, not all of them. Of roughly 65,000 clones in the sample, around nine tenths were seen once. The specimen sequenced was PBMCs. The receptors were gathered from a human donor in good health. Some clones in this sample may be carry-over from other donors' samples. Both conserved end residues are part of each CDR3. A D gene is named only where the DNA matches it firmly. Size is omitted from some rows. Given values are once, few, many or a class for expanded clones.

d_gene: -
j_gene: TRBJ2-3
v_gene: TRBV4-1
abundance: -
CDR3nt: TGCGCCAGCAGCGGGGGACTCTTCACAGATACGCAGTATTTT
CDR3aa: CASSGGLFTDTQYF

d_gene: TRBD2
j_gene: TRBJ2-1
v_gene: TRBV30
abundance: -
CDR3nt: TGTGCCTGGAGTACCCGACTAGCGGGAGGTTACAATGAGCAGTTCTTC
CDR3aa: CAWSTRLAGGYNEQFF

d_gene: TRBD1
j_gene: TRBJ1-2
v_gene: TRBV27
abundance: -
CDR3nt: TGTGCCAGCAGTTCTCTTGATGTTAGGGGGCTAAATTATGGCTACACCTTC
CDR3aa: CASSSLDVRGLNYGYTF

d_gene: -
j_gene: TRBJ2-1
v_gene: TRBV7-3
abundance: -
CDR3nt: TGTGCCAGCAGCTCCCTAACTAGCCCGTCAAATTACAATGAGCAGTTCTTC
CDR3aa: CASSSLTSPSNYNEQFF

d_gene: TRBD1
j_gene: TRBJ1-4
v_gene: TRBV6-6
abundance: once
CDR3nt: TGTGCCAGCAGTGGAGAGACAGGGGCGCGAGGTGGACTGTTTTTT
CDR3aa: CASSGETGARGGLFF

d_gene: TRBD2
j_gene: TRBJ2-2
v_gene: TRBV6-1
abundance: once
CDR3nt: TGTGCCAGCAGTGAGCCCAGCGGGATGACTGCCGGGGAGCTGTTTTTT
CDR3aa: CASSEPSGMTAGELFF

d_gene: -
j_gene: TRBJ2-7
v_gene: TRBV9
abundance: -
CDR3nt: TGTGCCAGCAGCGGGCGGGACAGCTCCTACGAGCAGTACTTC
CDR3aa: CASSGRDSSYEQYF

d_gene: -
j_gene: TRBJ2-5
v_gene: TRBV5-1
abundance: -
CDR3nt: TGCGCCAGCAGCTTGTTTGTTAGTAAAGAGACCCAGTACTTC
CDR3aa: CASSLFVSKETQYF

d_gene: TRBD1
j_gene: TRBJ2-7
v_gene: TRBV19
abundance: -
CDR3nt: TGTGCCAGTAGTATACGACAGGGGGCGGGCGAGCAGTACTTC
CDR3aa: CASSIRQGAGEQYF

d_gene: -
j_gene: TRBJ1-1
v_gene: TRBV7-9
abundance: -
CDR3nt: TGTGCCAGCAGCTACATTGTCGGGCGGGGGACTGAAGCTTTCTTT
CDR3aa: CASSYIVGRGTEAFF

d_gene: -
j_gene: TRBJ1-1
v_gene: TRBV11-2
abundance: -
CDR3nt: TGTGCCAGCAGCTTAGGGGCCAAGAACACTGAAGCTTTCTTT
CDR3aa: CASSLGAKNTEAFF

d_gene: -
j_gene: TRBJ2-5
v_gene: TRBV7-2
abundance: -
CDR3nt: TGTGCCAGCAGCTCCCCGGTGGTGGGAGCCATTTTAGAAGAGACCCAGTACTTC
CDR3aa: CASSSPVVGAILEETQYF

d_gene: TRBD1
j_gene: TRBJ1-2
v_gene: TRBV27
abundance: -
CDR3nt: TGTGCCAGCAGGACAGGGCGCGGTAACTATGGCTACACCTTC
CDR3aa: CASRTGRGNYGYTF

d_gene: -
j_gene: TRBJ1-2
v_gene: TRBV29-1
abundance: -
CDR3nt: TGCAGCGTCCAAAAGGGGGACACAATCTTC
CDR3aa: CSVQKGDTIF

d_gene: TRBD2
j_gene: TRBJ2-2
v_gene: TRBV28
abundance: -
CDR3nt: TGTGCCAGCAGTTTTTTGGGGCGGGGGGTGAGCACCGGGGAGCTGTTTTTT
CDR3aa: CASSFLGRGVSTGELFF

d_gene: TRBD2
j_gene: TRBJ2-1
v_gene: TRBV5-8
abundance: -
CDR3nt: TGTGCCAGCAGCCCGTTAGGACTAGGTGGCAATGAGCAGTTCTTC
CDR3aa: CASSPLGLGGNEQFF

d_gene: -
j_gene: TRBJ2-1
v_gene: TRBV7-9
abundance: -
CDR3nt: TGTGCCAGCAGCTTCCCCCTCGGGTCCTACAATGAGCAGTTCTTC
CDR3aa: CASSFPLGSYNEQFF

d_gene: -
j_gene: TRBJ2-1
v_gene: TRBV19
abundance: -
CDR3nt: TGTGCCAGTAGGGGGCCCTACAATGAGCAGTTCTTC
CDR3aa: CASRGPYNEQFF

d_gene: TRBD2
j_gene: TRBJ2-3
v_gene: TRBV6-1
abundance: many
CDR3nt: TGTGCCAGCAGTGAAGCGCTAGCGGGAGGGCCAGATACGCAGTATTTT
CDR3aa: CASSEALAGGPDTQYF

d_gene: -
j_gene: TRBJ1-1
v_gene: TRBV25-1
abundance: -
CDR3nt: TGTGCCAGCACAGGGGTTACCATGAACACTGAAGCTTTCTTT
CDR3aa: CASTGVTMNTEAFF

d_gene: -
j_gene: TRBJ1-4
v_gene: TRBV15
abundance: -
CDR3nt: TGTGCCACCAGCAGTCATAACAGAATTAATGAAAAACTGTTTTTT
CDR3aa: CATSSHNRINEKLFF

d_gene: TRBD2
j_gene: TRBJ2-7
v_gene: TRBV19
abundance: -
CDR3nt: TGTGCCAGTATGGGGACTAGCGAGGTTGGGCAGTACTTC
CDR3aa: CASMGTSEVGQYF

d_gene: -
j_gene: TRBJ1-5
v_gene: TRBV7-3
abundance: -
CDR3nt: TGTGCCAGCAGCTTAGGAAGGGGCAACGATAGCAATCAGCCCCAGCATTTT
CDR3aa: CASSLGRGNDSNQPQHF

d_gene: TRBD1
j_gene: TRBJ2-1
v_gene: TRBV6-1
abundance: -
CDR3nt: TGTGCCAGCAGTGAATGGCCGGGACAGGGTATCCATGAGCAGTTCTTC
CDR3aa: CASSEWPGQGIHEQFF

d_gene: TRBD2
j_gene: TRBJ2-3
v_gene: TRBV6-6
abundance: once
CDR3nt: TGTGCCAGCAGTTATAGCGGGGGGGCTTCAGATACGCAGTATTTT
CDR3aa: CASSYSGGASDTQYF

d_gene: -
j_gene: TRBJ1-2
v_gene: TRBV4-1
abundance: -
CDR3nt: TGCGCCAGCAGCCTACAACGGACAGCTAACTATGGCTACACCTTC
CDR3aa: CASSLQRTANYGYTF

d_gene: TRBD2
j_gene: TRBJ2-7
v_gene: TRBV6-1
abundance: -
CDR3nt: TGTGCCAGCCGGGTTAGCGGGAGAGGGTACGAGCAGTACTTC
CDR3aa: CASRVSGRGYEQYF

d_gene: -
j_gene: TRBJ2-3
v_gene: TRBV7-3
abundance: once
CDR3nt: TGTGCCAGCAGCTTAACGGGGCCCCCCACAGATACGCAGTATTTT
CDR3aa: CASSLTGPPTDTQYF

d_gene: -
j_gene: TRBJ2-5
v_gene: TRBV4-3
abundance: -
CDR3nt: TGCGCCAGCAGCCCAGCGGTCGGGGAGACCCAGTACTTC
CDR3aa: CASSPAVGETQYF

d_gene: TRBD1
j_gene: TRBJ2-7
v_gene: TRBV14
abundance: -
CDR3nt: TGTGCCAGCAGCCAAAGGACAGGGGGCCGATACGAGCAGTACTTC
CDR3aa: CASSQRTGGRYEQYF

d_gene: TRBD1
j_gene: TRBJ2-7
v_gene: TRBV9
abundance: -
CDR3nt: TGTGCCAGCAGCGCGACGACAGGGCCCTACGAGCAGTACTTC
CDR3aa: CASSATTGPYEQYF

d_gene: TRBD1
j_gene: TRBJ1-1
v_gene: TRBV7-2
abundance: -
CDR3nt: TGTGCCAGCAGCGTACGACAGGGGCAGAACACTGAAGCTTTCTTT
CDR3aa: CASSVRQGQNTEAFF

d_gene: TRBD2
j_gene: TRBJ2-5
v_gene: TRBV30
abundance: -
CDR3nt: TGTGCCTGGGTTCCGGGAGGGGACCCAAGCGAGACCCAGTACTTC
CDR3aa: CAWVPGGDPSETQYF

d_gene: -
j_gene: TRBJ1-1
v_gene: TRBV7-2
abundance: -
CDR3nt: TGTGCCAGCAGCATCAACAGGGCTAACACTGAAGCTTTCTTT
CDR3aa: CASSINRANTEAFF

d_gene: TRBD2
j_gene: TRBJ2-3
v_gene: TRBV10-3
abundance: once
CDR3nt: TGTGCCACCCGGGGGGGTAGCGTCACAGATACGCAGTATTTT
CDR3aa: CATRGGSVTDTQYF

d_gene: TRBD2
j_gene: TRBJ2-2
v_gene: TRBV4-3
abundance: -
CDR3nt: TGCGCCAGCAGCCAAGCGGCGGGAGGGCCGGGCGGGGAGCTGTTTTTT
CDR3aa: CASSQAAGGPGGELFF

d_gene: -
j_gene: TRBJ1-2
v_gene: TRBV23-1
abundance: -
CDR3nt: TGCGCCAGCAGCCATGACGGGTGCAATGGCTATGGCTACACCTTC
CDR3aa: CASSHDGCNGYGYTF

d_gene: -
j_gene: TRBJ1-1
v_gene: TRBV25-1
abundance: -
CDR3nt: TGTGCCAGCAGTGAATCCGCTAGTAGAGCTTTCTTT
CDR3aa: CASSESASRAFF

d_gene: -
j_gene: TRBJ2-7
v_gene: TRBV30
abundance: -
CDR3nt: TGTGCCTGGAGCCCCTATGGTACCTCCTACGAGCAGTACTTC
CDR3aa: CAWSPYGTSYEQYF

d_gene: TRBD1
j_gene: TRBJ1-2
v_gene: TRBV5-5
abundance: -
CDR3nt: TGTGCCAGCAAAACCAACGCCGGGACAGGAGACTTCTCCTTC
CDR3aa: CASKTNAGTGDFSF

d_gene: -
j_gene: TRBJ1-2
v_gene: TRBV7-9
abundance: -
CDR3nt: TGTGCCAGCAGCTTAGAAGGTACAGGGACAAACTATGGCTACACCTTC
CDR3aa: CASSLEGTGTNYGYTF

d_gene: -
j_gene: TRBJ2-7
v_gene: TRBV2
abundance: -
CDR3nt: TGTGCCAGCCTGCCTACTGGGACAAAATACGAGCAGTACTTC
CDR3aa: CASLPTGTKYEQYF

d_gene: -
j_gene: TRBJ1-2
v_gene: TRBV19
abundance: -
CDR3nt: TGTGCCAGTAGTATTTCCGAGCGGGGCTACACCTTC
CDR3aa: CASSISERGYTF

d_gene: -
j_gene: TRBJ2-3
v_gene: TRBV15
abundance: -
CDR3nt: TGTGCCACCAGCAGAGACTCAACAGGGCAAGATACGCAGTATTTT
CDR3aa: CATSRDSTGQDTQYF